The clone carrying this T cell receptor (beta chain) came up a few times. Antigen unknown. The sample comes from a study of T cell responses to AZD1222 COVID-19 vaccine. The data were produced by immunoSEQ multiplex PCR, yet TCRdb's version contains in-frame clones alone and is incomplete. The sample carries tens of thousands of clones, 75% to 85% recorded once. General observations from the study: There were repertoire samples only from the period after the peak T cell response.

Source: peripheral blood, taken on day 0 of AZD1222 vaccination. The source is an adult in good health.

This CDR3 is CASSWGQRNTEAFF. CDR3 coding DNA: TGCGCCAGCAGCTGGGGACAGAGAAACACTGAAGCTTTCTTT. The V call is TRBV5-1, the J call TRBJ1-1, with 7 nucleotides matching TRBD1. CDR3 length: 14 amino acids. Germline V gene lookup returns CDR1 SGHRS and CDR2 YFSETQ. Trimming took 3 bases from V and 2 from J; bases not matched to a gene: 4.